A selection of T cell receptor beta chains follows, all from one sample in a study of T cells in Graves' hyperthyroidism and ophthalmopathy. TCRdb itself ran the multiplex PCR reads through MiXCR, one entry per CDR3 protein. The repertoire holds under 350,000 distinct CDR3 sequences, with over 20% as singletons. Sample: blood. These receptors were collected from a woman aged 45 to 65 with Graves' hyperthyroidism. Each CDR3 is given with its conserved first and last residue. Each record gives: D gene, V gene, clone size, J gene, CDR3 protein, CDR3 DNA. A D gene is named only where the DNA matches it firmly. Rows may omit the clone size; those that give it use once, few, many or a size class.

D: TRBD1
V: TRBV10-2
size: .
J: TRBJ2-2
CDR3: CASSESGQANTGELFF
DNA: TGCGCCAGCAGTGAGTCGGGACAGGCGAACACCGGGGAGCTGTTTTTT

D: .
V: TRBV28
size: once
J: TRBJ2-2
CDR3: CASSLFWGAGAGGELFF
DNA: TGTGCCAGCAGCCTCTTTTGGGGGGCAGGGGCTGGCGGGGAGCTGTTTTTT

D: TRBD1
V: TRBV9
size: .
J: TRBJ1-6
CDR3: CASSPGQGADSPLHF
DNA: TGTGCCAGCAGCCCGGGACAGGGGGCTGATTCACCCCTCCACTTT

D: .
V: TRBV7-8
size: .
J: TRBJ2-7
CDR3: CASSFFRSYEQYF
DNA: TGTGCCAGCAGCTTTTTTAGATCCTACGAGCAGTACTTC

D: .
V: TRBV27
size: many
J: TRBJ1-5
CDR3: CASSLSSFNQPQHF
DNA: TGTGCCAGCAGTTTATCAAGTTTCAATCAGCCCCAGCATTTT

D: .
V: TRBV18
size: .
J: TRBJ2-2
CDR3: CASSSSTGSNTGELFF
DNA: TGTGCCAGCTCATCGTCGACAGGTTCAAACACCGGGGAGCTGTTTTTT

D: .
V: TRBV24-1
size: .
J: TRBJ1-4
CDR3: CATSPGRGTNEKLFF
DNA: TGTGCCACCAGTCCGGGACGGGGAACTAATGAAAAACTGTTTTTT

D: TRBD1
V: TRBV5-1
size: many
J: TRBJ2-7
CDR3: CASSTGQAYSYEQYF
DNA: TGCGCCAGCAGCACGGGACAGGCCTACTCCTACGAGCAGTACTTC

D: TRBD2
V: TRBV5-1
size: .
J: TRBJ2-3
CDR3: CASSRGTSGGVTDTQYF
DNA: TGCGCCAGCAGCCGCGGGACTAGCGGGGGGGTAACAGATACGCAGTATTTT

D: .
V: TRBV5-1
size: many
J: TRBJ1-1
CDR3: CASSGGGLTEAFF
DNA: TGCGCCAGCAGCGGCGGGGGGCTCACTGAAGCTTTCTTT

D: .
V: TRBV18
size: .
J: TRBJ2-3
CDR3: CASSPPGTGGDTQYF
DNA: TGTGCCAGCTCACCACCGGGGACGGGTGGAGATACGCAGTATTTT

D: .
V: TRBV29-1
size: few
J: TRBJ1-3
CDR3: CSVEAMGPSGNTIYF
DNA: TGCAGCGTTGAAGCGATGGGGCCTTCTGGAAACACCATATATTTT

D: .
V: TRBV11-1
size: many
J: TRBJ2-2
CDR3: CASSYLGGRGTGELFF
DNA: TGTGCCAGCTCCTACCTTGGCGGCAGGGGAACCGGGGAGCTGTTTTTT

D: TRBD2
V: TRBV19
size: .
J: TRBJ2-1
CDR3: CASIKGLAGGDNEQFF
DNA: TGTGCCAGTATCAAAGGTCTAGCGGGGGGGGACAATGAGCAGTTCTTC

D: TRBD2
V: TRBV20-1
size: few
J: TRBJ2-5
CDR3: CSAPTSGVETQYF
DNA: TGCAGTGCTCCGACTAGCGGGGTAGAGACCCAGTACTTC

D: TRBD1
V: TRBV28
size: few
J: TRBJ1-2
CDR3: CASRATGGVYGYTF
DNA: TGTGCCAGCAGGGCCACAGGGGGCGTCTATGGCTACACCTTC

D: .
V: TRBV7-2
size: many
J: TRBJ2-1
CDR3: CASSPAPANEQFF
DNA: TGTGCCAGCAGCCCTGCTCCGGCCAATGAGCAGTTCTTC

D: .
V: TRBV6-6
size: many
J: TRBJ1-2
CDR3: CASSYGHPNYGYTF
DNA: TGTGCCAGCAGTTACGGCCACCCTAACTATGGCTACACCTTC

D: .
V: TRBV6-5
size: few
J: TRBJ2-1
CDR3: CASSYMNEQFF
DNA: TGTGCCAGCAGTTATATGAATGAGCAGTTCTTC

D: TRBD1
V: TRBV6-1
size: few
J: TRBJ2-7
CDR3: CASREAGTGIYEQYF
DNA: TGTGCCAGCAGAGAGGCCGGGACAGGGATCTACGAGCAGTACTTC

D: .
V: TRBV7-3
size: few
J: TRBJ2-5
CDR3: CASSSTGQGAQYF
DNA: TGTGCCAGCAGCTCGACTGGCCAAGGGGCCCAGTACTTC

D: TRBD2
V: TRBV2
size: .
J: TRBJ2-3
CDR3: CASSAGLATDTQYF
DNA: TGTGCCAGCAGCGCGGGACTAGCGACAGATACGCAGTATTTT

D: .
V: TRBV5-1
size: many
J: TRBJ1-1
CDR3: CASSLLPDTEAFF
DNA: TGCGCCAGCAGCCTCTTACCGGACACTGAAGCTTTCTTT

D: TRBD2
V: TRBV28
size: .
J: TRBJ2-7
CDR3: CASSPWMGLAGYEQYF
DNA: TGTGCCAGCAGTCCGTGGATGGGACTAGCGGGATACGAGCAGTACTTC

D: .
V: TRBV7-9
size: .
J: TRBJ2-7
CDR3: CASSPARPHEQYF
DNA: TGTGCCAGCAGCCCGGCCCGCCCGCACGAGCAGTACTTC

D: .
V: TRBV3-1
size: many
J: TRBJ2-5
CDR3: CASSQASGHRYF
DNA: TGTGCCAGCAGCCAAGCGAGCGGACACAGGTACTTC